These T cell receptor beta chains were read from a single sample in a study of T cells in Graves' hyperthyroidism and ophthalmopathy. Via MiXCR, TCRdb re-called the multiplex PCR reads, giving one row per CDR3 protein. The sample shows more than 500,000 distinct CDR3 sequences, roughly 16% of them seen only once. The sample taken for sequencing was blood. Every receptor here comes from a young woman with Graves' hyperthyroidism. CDR3s include the opening cysteine and the closing phenylalanine or tryptophan. D genes are given only for firm matches. Part of the rows lack a size; the others show once, few, many or a class for expanded clones.

J: TRBJ1-1; size: .; V: TRBV7-2; D: TRBD1; CDR3: CASRDNRGVRTEAFF; DNA: TGTGCCAGCAGAGACAACAGGGGAGTAAGGACTGAAGCTTTCTTT
J: TRBJ1-2; size: .; V: TRBV4-1; D: .; CDR3: CASSQWAGLYGYTF; DNA: TGCGCCAGCAGCCAATGGGCAGGCCTTTATGGCTACACCTTC
J: TRBJ2-3; size: few; V: TRBV3-1; D: .; CDR3: CASSQGVLLALDTQYF; DNA: TGTGCCAGCAGCCAAGGGGTCCTCCTAGCTTTAGATACGCAGTATTTT
J: TRBJ1-2; size: many; V: TRBV24-1; D: .; CDR3: CATSDPDGNYGYTF; DNA: TGTGCCACCAGTGACCCGGACGGAAACTATGGCTACACCTTC
J: TRBJ2-2; size: many; V: TRBV2; D: .; CDR3: CASITSTGELFF; DNA: TGTGCCAGCATAACTAGCACCGGGGAGCTGTTTTTT
J: TRBJ1-1; size: many; V: TRBV7-9; D: .; CDR3: CASSSRPIEAFF; DNA: TGTGCCAGCAGCTCTCGACCGATTGAAGCTTTCTTT
J: TRBJ1-1; size: .; V: TRBV27; D: .; CDR3: CASSLEGRRSEAFF; DNA: TGTGCCAGCAGTTTAGAGGGGAGGCGCTCTGAAGCTTTCTTT
J: TRBJ2-7; size: few; V: TRBV19; D: TRBD1; CDR3: CASTGTGGFEQYF; DNA: TGTGCCAGCACCGGGACAGGGGGTTTCGAGCAGTACTTC
J: TRBJ2-1; size: .; V: TRBV24-1; D: .; CDR3: CATSDPRGREFF; DNA: TGTGCCACCAGTGATCCCAGGGGCAGGGAGTTCTTC
J: TRBJ2-1; size: .; V: TRBV27; D: TRBD1; CDR3: CASSATGQGADNEQFF; DNA: TGTGCCAGCAGTGCCACGGGACAGGGGGCTGACAATGAGCAGTTCTTC
J: TRBJ1-2; size: many; V: TRBV11-3; D: .; CDR3: CASSSLRQRESNYGYTF; DNA: TGTGCCAGCAGCTCCCTCAGGCAGCGCGAATCTAACTATGGCTACACCTTC
J: TRBJ2-7; size: many; V: TRBV11-3; D: TRBD2; CDR3: CASSHSGSTLREQYF; DNA: TGTGCCAGCAGTCATAGCGGGAGTACCCTCAGAGAGCAGTACTTC
J: TRBJ1-4; size: .; V: TRBV27; D: .; CDR3: CASSLTGYGEKLFF; DNA: TGTGCCAGCAGTTTGACCGGGTATGGCGAAAAACTGTTTTTT
J: TRBJ1-5; size: many; V: TRBV30; D: .; CDR3: CAWSVAGTHSNQPQHF; DNA: TGTGCCTGGAGTGTGGCAGGGACACATAGCAATCAGCCCCAGCATTTT